This TCR beta chain was profiled in a study of CD8+ T cells in alopecia areata. Study-level background: A regimen of oral tofacitinib, 5 to 10 mg twice daily, was given to treated patients. The study, taken as a whole, reports: Tissue-resident alphabeta T cells belonging to normal skin likewise get sequenced within scalp specimens.

In each case, RNA was isolated and then reverse transcribed into cDNA as the sequencing template. Measured with immunoSEQ multiplex PCR; TCRdb has only the in-frame clones, and not every one. The table includes fewer than 200,000 clones, approximately 65% detected once. A word on this clone: Its antigen is as yet unknown.

The sequence was obtained from a human donor with alopecia areata. The material sequenced was CD8+ T cells sorted from blood, taken at week 0.

As DNA, the CDR3 is TGTGCCAGCAGCTTAGTAGCGGGGCCAAACTACGAGCAGTACTTC. Translated: CASSLVAGPNYEQYF. J is TRBJ2-7 and V is TRBV7-2; 8 bases align to TRBD2. The CDR3 has 15 residues. The germline CDR1 and CDR2 sequences are SGHTA and FQGNSA. V dropped 1 base and J dropped 3; count of bases not matched to a gene: 5.